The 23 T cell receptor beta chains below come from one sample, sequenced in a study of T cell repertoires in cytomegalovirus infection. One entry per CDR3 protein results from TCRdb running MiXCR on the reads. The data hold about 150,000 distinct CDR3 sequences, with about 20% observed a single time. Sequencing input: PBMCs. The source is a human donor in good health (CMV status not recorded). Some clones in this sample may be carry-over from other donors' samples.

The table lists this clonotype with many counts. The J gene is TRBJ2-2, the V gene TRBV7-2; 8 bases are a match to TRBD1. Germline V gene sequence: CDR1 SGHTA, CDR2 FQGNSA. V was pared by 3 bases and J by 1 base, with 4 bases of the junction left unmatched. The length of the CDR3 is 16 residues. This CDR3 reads CASSFDGTGNTGELFF. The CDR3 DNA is TGTGCCAGCAGCTTTGACGGGACAGGGAACACCGGGGAGCTGTTTTTT.

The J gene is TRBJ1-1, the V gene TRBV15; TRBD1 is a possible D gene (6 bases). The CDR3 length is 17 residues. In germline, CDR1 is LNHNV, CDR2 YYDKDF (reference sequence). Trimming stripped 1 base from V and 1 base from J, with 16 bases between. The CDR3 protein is CATSRGERYRANTEAFF. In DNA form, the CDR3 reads TGTGCCACCAGCAGAGGAGAACGATACAGGGCGAACACTGAAGCTTTCTTT.

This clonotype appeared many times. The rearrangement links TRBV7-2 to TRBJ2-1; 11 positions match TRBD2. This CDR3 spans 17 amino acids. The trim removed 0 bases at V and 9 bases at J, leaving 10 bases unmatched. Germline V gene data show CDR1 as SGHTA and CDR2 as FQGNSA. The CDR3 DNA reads TGTGCCAGCAGCTTAGCGGGTAGCGGGGGGGGAACGGGTGAGCAGTTCTTC. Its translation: CASSLAGSGGGTGEQFF.

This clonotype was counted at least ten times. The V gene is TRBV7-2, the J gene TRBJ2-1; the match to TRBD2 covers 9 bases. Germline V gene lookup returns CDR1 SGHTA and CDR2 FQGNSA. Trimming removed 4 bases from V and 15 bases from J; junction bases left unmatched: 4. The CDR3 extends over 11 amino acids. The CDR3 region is CASSSAGGRFF. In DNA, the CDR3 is TGTGCCAGCAGCTCAGCGGGGGGTCGGTTCTTC.

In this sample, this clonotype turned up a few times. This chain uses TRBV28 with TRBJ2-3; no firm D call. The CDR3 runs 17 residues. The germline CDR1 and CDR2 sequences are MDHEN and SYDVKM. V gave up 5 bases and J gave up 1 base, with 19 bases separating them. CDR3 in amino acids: CASSPVIVGVGTDTQYF. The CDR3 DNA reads TGTGCCAGCAGTCCAGTTATAGTTGGGGTGGGCACAGATACGCAGTATTTT.

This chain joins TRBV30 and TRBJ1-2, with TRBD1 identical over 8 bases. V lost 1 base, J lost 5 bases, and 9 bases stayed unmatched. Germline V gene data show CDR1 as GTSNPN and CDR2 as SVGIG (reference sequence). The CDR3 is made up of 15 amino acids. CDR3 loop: CAWSESPGGGYGYTF. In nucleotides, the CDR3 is TGTGCCTGGAGTGAGAGCCCAGGGGGCGGGTATGGCTACACCTTC.

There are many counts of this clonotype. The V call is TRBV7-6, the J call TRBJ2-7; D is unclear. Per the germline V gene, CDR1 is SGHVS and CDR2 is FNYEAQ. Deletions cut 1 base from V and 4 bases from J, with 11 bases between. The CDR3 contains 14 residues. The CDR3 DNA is TGTGCCAGCAGCTTAGGGGCAACTCCTTACGAGCAGTACTTC. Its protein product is CASSLGATPYEQYF.

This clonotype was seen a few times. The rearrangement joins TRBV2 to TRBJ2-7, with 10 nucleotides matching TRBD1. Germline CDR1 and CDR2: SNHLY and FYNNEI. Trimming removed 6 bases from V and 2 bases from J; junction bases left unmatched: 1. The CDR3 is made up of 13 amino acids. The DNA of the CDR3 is TGTGCCAGCAGGGGACAGGGGACCTACGAGCAGTACTTC. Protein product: CASRGQGTYEQYF.

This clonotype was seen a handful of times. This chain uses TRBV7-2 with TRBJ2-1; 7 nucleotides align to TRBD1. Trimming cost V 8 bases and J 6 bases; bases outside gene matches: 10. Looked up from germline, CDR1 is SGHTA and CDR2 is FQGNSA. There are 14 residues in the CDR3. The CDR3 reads CASSGQPLGNEQFF. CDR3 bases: TGTGCCAGCTCGGGACAGCCCCTGGGCAATGAGCAGTTCTTC.

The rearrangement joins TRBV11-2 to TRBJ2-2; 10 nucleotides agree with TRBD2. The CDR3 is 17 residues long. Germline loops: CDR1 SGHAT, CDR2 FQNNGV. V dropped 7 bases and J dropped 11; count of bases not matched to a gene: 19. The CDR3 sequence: CASKKASGGYRGAELFF. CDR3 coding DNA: TGTGCCAGCAAGAAGGCTAGCGGGGGTTACCGGGGAGCTGAGCTGTTTTTT.

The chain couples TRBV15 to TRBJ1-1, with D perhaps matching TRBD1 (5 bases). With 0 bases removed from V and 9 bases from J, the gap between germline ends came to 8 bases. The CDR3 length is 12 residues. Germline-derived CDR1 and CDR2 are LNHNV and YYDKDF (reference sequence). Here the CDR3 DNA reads TGTGCCACCAGCAGAGATCGACAGCAAGCTTTCTTT. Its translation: CATSRDRQQAFF. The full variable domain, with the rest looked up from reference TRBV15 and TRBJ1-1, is DAMVIQNPRYQVTQFGKPVTLSCSQTLNHNVMYWYQQKSSQAPKLLFHYYDKDFNNEADTPDNFQSRRPNTSFCFLDIRSPGLGDTAMYLCATSRDRQQAFFGQGTRLTVV.

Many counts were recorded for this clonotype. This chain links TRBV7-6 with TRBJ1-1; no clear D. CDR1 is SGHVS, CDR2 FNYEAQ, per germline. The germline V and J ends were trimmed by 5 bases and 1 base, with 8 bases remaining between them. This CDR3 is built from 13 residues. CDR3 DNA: TGTGCCAGCAGCGCTACACGGAACACTGAAGCTTTCTTT. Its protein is CASSATRNTEAFF.

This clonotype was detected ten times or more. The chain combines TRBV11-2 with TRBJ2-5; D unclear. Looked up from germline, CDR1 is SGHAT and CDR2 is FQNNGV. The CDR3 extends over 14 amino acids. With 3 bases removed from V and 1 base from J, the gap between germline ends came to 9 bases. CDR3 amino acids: CASSFGSSQETQYF. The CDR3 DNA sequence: TGTGCCAGCAGCTTCGGGTCCTCCCAAGAGACCCAGTACTTC.

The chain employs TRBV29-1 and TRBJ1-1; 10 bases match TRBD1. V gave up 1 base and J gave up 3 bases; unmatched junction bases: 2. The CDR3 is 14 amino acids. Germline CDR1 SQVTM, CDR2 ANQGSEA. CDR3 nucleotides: TGCAGCGTTGAAGGAGGGACAGGGGACACTGAAGCTTTCTTT. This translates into CSVEGGTGDTEAFF.

The CDR3 nucleotides read TGTGCCAGCAGTCTACACGGGTACCAAGAGACCCAGTACTTC. Protein: CASSLHGYQETQYF. The chain carries TRBV12-3 or TRBV12-4 and TRBJ2-5; D unclear. The CDR3 consists of 14 residues. Trimming pared 5 bases from V and 0 bases from J, leaving 10 bases between.

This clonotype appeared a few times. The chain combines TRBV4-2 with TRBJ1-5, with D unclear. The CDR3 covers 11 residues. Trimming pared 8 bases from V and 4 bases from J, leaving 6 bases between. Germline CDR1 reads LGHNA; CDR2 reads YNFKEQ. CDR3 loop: CASGKNQPQHF. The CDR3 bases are TGTGCCAGCGGAAAGAATCAGCCCCAGCATTTT.

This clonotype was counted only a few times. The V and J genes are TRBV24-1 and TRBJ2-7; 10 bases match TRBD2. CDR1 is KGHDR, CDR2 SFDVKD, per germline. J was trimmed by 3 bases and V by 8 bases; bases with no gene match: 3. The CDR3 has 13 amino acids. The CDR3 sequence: CATMASGGYEQYF. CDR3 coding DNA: TGTGCCACCATGGCTAGCGGGGGCTACGAGCAGTACTTC.

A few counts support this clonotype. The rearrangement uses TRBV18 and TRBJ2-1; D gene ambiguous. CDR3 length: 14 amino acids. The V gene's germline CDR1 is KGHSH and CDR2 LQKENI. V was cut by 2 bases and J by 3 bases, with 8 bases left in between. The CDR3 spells CASSPTPIYNEQFF. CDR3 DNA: TGTGCCAGCTCACCAACCCCTATCTACAATGAGCAGTTCTTC.

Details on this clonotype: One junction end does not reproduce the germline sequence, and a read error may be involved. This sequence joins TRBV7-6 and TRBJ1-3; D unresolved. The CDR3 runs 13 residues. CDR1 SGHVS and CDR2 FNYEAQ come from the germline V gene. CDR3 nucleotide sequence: TGTACCAGCAACCTCCTGCCTGGAAACACCATATATTTT. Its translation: CTSNLLPGNTIYF.

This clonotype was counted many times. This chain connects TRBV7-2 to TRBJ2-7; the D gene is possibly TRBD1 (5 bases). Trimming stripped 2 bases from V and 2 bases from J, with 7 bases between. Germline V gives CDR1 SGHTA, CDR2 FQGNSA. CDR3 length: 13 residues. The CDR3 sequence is CASSLPTAYEQYF. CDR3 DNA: TGTGCCAGCAGCTTACCGACAGCCTACGAGCAGTACTTC.

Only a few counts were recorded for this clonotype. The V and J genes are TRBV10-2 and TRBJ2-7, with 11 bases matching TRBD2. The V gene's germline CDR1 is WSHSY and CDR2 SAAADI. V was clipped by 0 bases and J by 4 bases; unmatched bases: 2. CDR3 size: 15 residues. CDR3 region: CASSESTSGKYEQYF. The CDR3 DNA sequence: TGCGCCAGCAGTGAGTCGACTAGCGGGAAATACGAGCAGTACTTC.

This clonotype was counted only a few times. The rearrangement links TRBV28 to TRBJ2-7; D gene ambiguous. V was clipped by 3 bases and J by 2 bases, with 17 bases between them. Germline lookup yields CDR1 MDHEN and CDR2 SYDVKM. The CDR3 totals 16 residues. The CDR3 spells CASSFNSLGEPYEQYF. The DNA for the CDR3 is TGTGCCAGCAGTTTTAACAGTTTGGGCGAGCCCTACGAGCAGTACTTC.

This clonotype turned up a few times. The CDR3 region has the DNA TGTGCCTATCACGACCTCCGGGGGAGCCCTGAAGCTTTCTTT. It specifies CAYHDLRGSPEAFF. This chain joins TRBV5-4 and TRBJ1-1; a weak D match, TRBD1 (5 bases). Per the germline V gene, CDR1 is SGHNT and CDR2 is YYREEE (reference sequence). The V and J ends lost 10 bases and 6 bases respectively, with 22 bases between them. CDR3 length equals 14 residues.